A single sample gave rise to the 21 T cell receptor beta chains below, sequenced in a study of shared clonotypes between healthy human individuals. Assay: immunoSEQ multiplex PCR; the TCRdb copy retains only in-frame clones and omits some. This table has some 2,400,000 clones, approximately 96% appearing once. Material: naive CD4+ T cells sorted from blood. Subset noted: CD45RA+ positively selected. These receptors were taken from a man between 18 and 35 years old in good health.

The count of this clone is one. The J gene is TRBJ2-7, the V gene TRBV6-6; TRBD2 aligns across 13 bases. CDR3 length equals 15 residues. V shed 6 bases and J 5 bases; nucleotides not matched to a gene: 7. Germline V gives CDR1 MNHNY, CDR2 SVGAGI (reference sequence). The chain's CDR3 is CASSETSGGPNEQYF. The DNA for the CDR3 is TGTGCCAGCAGCGAGACTAGCGGGGGGCCCAACGAGCAGTACTTC.

Only a few counts were recorded for this clone. V is TRBV10-3 and J is TRBJ2-7; no definite D call. V dropped 3 bases and J dropped 5 bases, with 11 bases sitting between them. The CDR3 extends over 13 amino acids. Germline values: CDR1 ENHRY, CDR2 SYGVKD. CDR3 protein: CAISDYPEDEQYF. In nucleotides, the CDR3 is TGTGCCATCAGTGATTACCCCGAAGACGAGCAGTACTTC.

V gene TRBV5-1 combines with J gene TRBJ2-2; D is unclear. Germline assignment: CDR1 SGHRS and CDR2 YFSETQ. The CDR3 has 14 amino acids. V lost 0 bases and J 8 bases, leaving 11 bases between the germline ends. CDR3 loop: CASSLGLSGGELFF. The CDR3 nucleotides are TGCGCCAGCAGCTTGGGACTCTCCGGGGGGGAGCTGTTTTTT.

Remarks on this clone: The sample contains more than one DNA sequence encoding this CDR3. This chain joins TRBV6-1 and TRBJ1-6; unclear D gene. Germline lookup yields CDR1 MNHNS and CDR2 SASEGT. Trimming removed 4 bases at V and 9 bases at J, with 7 bases between. This CDR3 has 12 residues. CDR3 DNA: TGTGCCAGCAGTGCTACTGGTTCACCCCTCCACTTT. It yields the protein CASSATGSPLHF.

The rearrangement uses TRBV7-2 and TRBJ2-7; possibly TRBD2 for D (6 bases). Trimming pared 5 bases from V and 4 bases from J, leaving 18 bases between. The germline gives CDR1 SGHTA, CDR2 FQGNSA. The CDR3 is 15 residues long. The CDR3 DNA sequence: TGTGCCAGCAGCAACAACCGGGACTTCAATTACGAGCAGTACTTC. This translates into CASSNNRDFNYEQYF.

The V gene is TRBV6-5, the J gene TRBJ1-1, with 7 nucleotides matching TRBD1. V shed 7 bases and J 3 bases; nucleotides not matched to a gene: 11. The V gene's germline CDR1 is MNHEY and CDR2 SVGAGI. The CDR3 has 15 residues. The CDR3 is CASTKTGALYTEAFF. For the CDR3, the DNA is TGTGCCAGCACCAAAACAGGGGCCCTCTACACTGAAGCTTTCTTT.

This clone was counted once. The chain combines TRBV4-3 with TRBJ1-2; TRBD1 matches at 8 bases. CDR1 is LGHNA, CDR2 YSLEER, per germline. The CDR3 covers 16 residues. The V segment lost 0 bases and the J segment 8 bases; nucleotides outside the gene matches: 11. This CDR3 reads CASSQERGPGGGGYTF. The CDR3 bases are TGCGCCAGCAGCCAAGAGAGAGGCCCAGGGGGCGGCGGCTACACCTTC.

The CDR3 DNA follows: TGCGCCAGCAGCCAAGATTACTGGACAGGGAACACCGGGGAGCTGTTTTTT. This translates into CASSQDYWTGNTGELFF. The rearrangement links TRBV4-3 to TRBJ2-2, with 7 nucleotides matching TRBD1. Germline-derived CDR1 and CDR2 are LGHNA and YSLEER. The CDR3 runs to 17 residues. Trimming at V came to 0 bases and at J to 1 base, leaving 5 bases not matched to a gene.

V usage is TRBV7-9 and J usage is TRBJ1-4, with D uncertain. With 1 base removed from V and 4 bases from J, the gap between germline ends came to 13 bases. The CDR3 contains 16 residues. The V gene's germline CDR1 is SEHNR and CDR2 FQNEAQ (reference sequence). CDR3 DNA sequence: TGTGCCAGCAGCTTAGGCAAGGGCTCACTTAATGAAAAACTGTTTTTT. Residues: CASSLGKGSLNEKLFF. Full variable domain (rest looked up from reference TRBV7-9 and TRBJ1-4): DTGVSQNPRHKITKRGQNVTFRCDPISEHNRLYWYRQTLGQGPEFLTYFQNEAQLEKSRLLSDRFSAERPKGSFSTLEIQRTEQGDSAMYLCASSLGKGSLNEKLFFGSGTQLSVL.

V usage is TRBV27 and J usage is TRBJ2-7; 12 bases match TRBD2. Trimming removed 5 bases from V and 4 bases from J; junction bases left unmatched: 6. Per germline, CDR1 MNHEY and CDR2 SMNVEV (reference sequence). The CDR3 has 15 amino acids. CDR3 in amino acids: CASSPTSGGGYEQYF. CDR3 bases: TGTGCCAGCAGTCCGACTAGCGGGGGCGGGTACGAGCAGTACTTC.

The rearrangement joins TRBV5-1 to TRBJ1-6, with 8 bases fitting TRBD1. V was clipped by 3 bases and J by 7 bases; unmatched bases: 9. The CDR3 covers 16 residues. Germline V gene lookup returns CDR1 SGHRS and CDR2 YFSETQ. CDR3 amino acids: CASSSTGEPLNSPLHF. CDR3 bases: TGCGCCAGCAGCTCGACAGGGGAACCACTCAATTCACCCCTCCACTTT.

This clone was detected only once. Other nucleotide sequences in the sample specify the same CDR3. CDR3 sequence: CASSLGAYEQYF. For the CDR3, the DNA is TGTGCCAGCAGCTTAGGGGCTTACGAGCAGTACTTC. The gene calls are TRBV13 and TRBJ2-7; no definite D call. Germline V gene data show CDR1 as PRHDT and CDR2 as FYEKMQ (reference sequence). The length of the CDR3 is 12 residues. V lost 0 bases, J lost 4 bases, and 4 bases lay in between.

This chain links TRBV5-3 with TRBJ1-1, with a tentative D call TRBD1 (6 bases). TRBV5-3 is identified as an open reading frame with a role that is uncertain. CDR3 length equals 15 residues. Between the trimmed V and J ends, which lost 2 bases and 2 bases, there was a span of 13 bases. This CDR3 reads CARSLVRGLNTEAFF. In DNA, the CDR3 is TGTGCCAGAAGCTTAGTTCGGGGGCTCAACACTGAAGCTTTCTTT.

This chain joins TRBV2 and TRBJ1-1, with TRBD1 matching 7 bases. The germline V gene encodes CDR1 SNHLY and CDR2 FYNNEI. With V trimmed by 6 bases and J by 6 bases, 10 bases remained unmatched. The CDR3 extends over 14 amino acids. DNA for the CDR3: TGTGCCAGCAGGGCGGACAGGTTATCGGCTGAAGCTTTCTTT. It translates to CASRADRLSAEAFF.

The V gene is TRBV7-2, the J gene TRBJ2-3; D gene uncertain. The CDR3 sequence is 11 residues long. V was cut by 8 bases and J by 4 bases, with 7 bases left in between. Germline V gives CDR1 SGHTA, CDR2 FQGNSA. The CDR3 loop reads CASGQADTQYF. The CDR3 DNA follows: TGTGCCAGCGGGCAGGCAGATACGCAGTATTTT.

V gene TRBV29-1 combines with J gene TRBJ2-7, with a tentative D call TRBD1 (6 bases). The V and J ends lost 5 bases and 3 bases respectively, with 11 bases between them. Per germline, CDR1 SQVTM and CDR2 ANQGSEA. There are 12 residues in the CDR3. CDR3 residues: CSVWTEGYEQYF. CDR3 nucleotides: TGCAGCGTTTGGACAGAAGGCTACGAGCAGTACTTC.

This clone was found once. The chain links TRBV7-8 to TRBJ2-2; a weak D match, TRBD1 (5 bases). In germline, CDR1 is SGHVS, CDR2 FQNEAQ. The V and J ends lost 4 bases and 7 bases respectively, with 10 bases between them. The CDR3 runs to 13 residues. CDR3 residues: CASSWGWDGELFF. The DNA for the CDR3 is TGTGCCAGCAGCTGGGGCTGGGACGGGGAGCTGTTTTTT.

The count of this clone is one. This sequence joins TRBV7-2 and TRBJ1-1; D gene uncertain. This CDR3 has 12 amino acids. V was pared by 2 bases and J by 10 bases, with 11 bases between. Germline values: CDR1 SGHTA, CDR2 FQGNSA. The DNA of the CDR3 is TGTGCCAGCAGCTTAAGGCACGGTACAGCTTTCTTT. The encoded protein is CASSLRHGTAFF. The whole variable domain, remainder taken from reference TRBV7-2 and TRBJ1-1, is GAGVSQSPSNKVTEKGKDVELRCDPISGHTALYWYRQSLGQGLEFLIYFQGNSAPDKSGLPSDRFSAERTGGSVSTLTIQRTQQEDSAVYLCASSLRHGTAFFGQGTRLTVV.

This clone appeared once. The chain is built from TRBV2 and TRBJ2-7, with D perhaps TRBD2 (6 bases). Germline CDR1 is SNHLY and CDR2 is FYNNEI. The CDR3 runs to 14 residues. V lost 6 bases and J lost 6, with 18 bases in between. In nucleotides, the CDR3 is TGTGCCAGCAGCCTGGGACTCTCCAAAGTCGAGCAGTACTTC. Translation gives CASSLGLSKVEQYF.

The chain joins TRBV6-5 to TRBJ2-5, with 11 bases identical to TRBD1. This CDR3 contains 14 residues. V shed 10 bases, J shed 5 bases, and the junction held 9 bases outside the gene matches. Looked up from germline, CDR1 is MNHEY and CDR2 is SVGAGI. CDR3 in amino acids: CAIGRTGGRETQYF. The CDR3 nucleotides are TGTGCCATCGGACGGACAGGGGGCAGGGAGACCCAGTACTTC.

This chain links TRBV5-6 with TRBJ1-1; 7 nucleotides line up with TRBD1. CDR1 is SGHDT and CDR2 is YYEEEE in the germline V gene. V lost 4 bases, J lost 0 bases, and 6 bases stayed unmatched. The CDR3 consists of 15 residues. The CDR3 spells CASSPQDRMNTEAFF. The CDR3 coding sequence is TGTGCCAGCAGCCCCCAGGACAGGATGAACACTGAAGCTTTCTTT.